These T cell receptor beta chains were read from a single sample in a study of OX40 agonist ivuxolimab in advanced cancers. The table came from immunoSEQ multiplex PCR; TCRdb's copy has only in-frame clones and leaves some out. The sample consists of roughly 80,000 clones, roughly four fifths of them appearing once. Specimen: CD4+ or CD8+ T cells sorted from blood, collected in a trial of the OX40 agonist ivuxolimab. Source of these receptors: an adult with an advanced solid tumor such as melanoma, head and neck, liver or kidney cancer. Both conserved end residues are part of each CDR3. The D gene is left open where the match is weak. Size is omitted from some rows. Given values are once, few, many or a class for expanded clones.

j_gene: TRBJ2-7
d_gene: TRBD1
abundance: once
v_gene: TRBV5-1
CDR3nt: TGCGCCAGCAGCTTAAGGGGGACAGGGGGCGCCGAGCAGTACTTC
CDR3aa: CASSLRGTGGAEQYF

j_gene: TRBJ1-1
d_gene: .
abundance: .
v_gene: TRBV5-1
CDR3nt: TGCGCCAGCAGCCGACTAAGGGCCCGGAGAAACACTGAAGCTTTCTTT
CDR3aa: CASSRLRARRNTEAFF

j_gene: TRBJ1-5
d_gene: TRBD1
abundance: .
v_gene: TRBV7-8
CDR3nt: TGTGCCAGCAGCTCGTTCTCGGACAGGGATCAGCCCCAGCATTTT
CDR3aa: CASSSFSDRDQPQHF

j_gene: TRBJ2-3
d_gene: TRBD2
abundance: .
v_gene: TRBV28
CDR3nt: TGTGCCAGCAGCCGTAGCGGGGGCACGGATACGCAGTATTTT
CDR3aa: CASSRSGGTDTQYF

j_gene: TRBJ2-7
d_gene: .
abundance: .
v_gene: TRBV28
CDR3nt: TGTGCCAGCAGTTTAAGTAACGTCGGGGGTAAGCAGTACTTC
CDR3aa: CASSLSNVGGKQYF

j_gene: TRBJ2-7
d_gene: .
abundance: once
v_gene: TRBV5-4
CDR3nt: TGTGCCAGCAGCACCAGGGGATTGACCTACGAGCAGTACTTC
CDR3aa: CASSTRGLTYEQYF

j_gene: TRBJ2-7
d_gene: TRBD1
abundance: .
v_gene: TRBV19
CDR3nt: TGTGCCAGTAGTCGGACAGGGGGCTTCGACGAGCAGTACTTC
CDR3aa: CASSRTGGFDEQYF

j_gene: TRBJ2-3
d_gene: .
abundance: .
v_gene: TRBV4-2
CDR3nt: TGTGCCAGCAGCCAAGAGCGGCAGCCCACAGATACGCAGTATTTT
CDR3aa: CASSQERQPTDTQYF

j_gene: TRBJ1-1
d_gene: .
abundance: .
v_gene: TRBV7-2
CDR3nt: TGTGCCAGCAGCAAAGAGGGGGGGGCATGGACTGAAGCTTTCTTT
CDR3aa: CASSKEGGAWTEAFF

j_gene: TRBJ2-5
d_gene: TRBD2
abundance: .
v_gene: TRBV4-1
CDR3nt: TGCGCCAGCAGCCAAGAGAGGACCCTAGCGGGGGGGTGGGAGACCCAGTACTTC
CDR3aa: CASSQERTLAGGWETQYF

j_gene: TRBJ2-7
d_gene: .
abundance: .
v_gene: TRBV6-1
CDR3nt: TGTGCCAGCAGTGAAAAGGGGACCATGGACGAGCAGTACTTC
CDR3aa: CASSEKGTMDEQYF

j_gene: TRBJ2-3
d_gene: .
abundance: .
v_gene: TRBV7-3
CDR3nt: TGTGCCAGCAGCCCGAGCGGTACTAGCACAGATACGCAGTATTTT
CDR3aa: CASSPSGTSTDTQYF

j_gene: TRBJ2-7
d_gene: .
abundance: .
v_gene: TRBV12-5
CDR3nt: TGTGTTAGTGGTTCCCCAATGGGGGGCAGTTCCTACGAGCAGTACTTC
CDR3aa: CVSGSPMGGSSYEQYF

j_gene: TRBJ2-1
d_gene: TRBD2
abundance: .
v_gene: TRBV2
CDR3nt: TGTGCCAGCAGTTTGCCAGCGGGGGGGCGTGATGAGCAGTTCTTC
CDR3aa: CASSLPAGGRDEQFF

j_gene: TRBJ2-3
d_gene: .
abundance: .
v_gene: TRBV5-1
CDR3nt: TGCGCCAGCAGCGTGGACCGAACAGATACGCAGTATTTT
CDR3aa: CASSVDRTDTQYF

j_gene: TRBJ2-1
d_gene: TRBD2
abundance: .
v_gene: TRBV19
CDR3nt: TGTGCCAGTAGGGCCCGGGGGGACTACAATGAGCAGTTCTTC
CDR3aa: CASRARGDYNEQFF

j_gene: TRBJ2-2
d_gene: .
abundance: .
v_gene: TRBV7-6
CDR3nt: TGTGCCAGCAGCTTAGCAGGGAGTGACACCGGGGAGCTGTTTTTT
CDR3aa: CASSLAGSDTGELFF

j_gene: TRBJ1-4
d_gene: .
abundance: .
v_gene: TRBV4-1
CDR3nt: TGCGCCAGCAGCCGAGGACAAGGACTGTTTTTT
CDR3aa: CASSRGQGLFF

j_gene: TRBJ2-2
d_gene: .
abundance: few
v_gene: TRBV9
CDR3nt: TGTGCCAGCAGCGGACGTAGGGACACCGGGGAGCTGTTTTTT
CDR3aa: CASSGRRDTGELFF

j_gene: TRBJ2-3
d_gene: .
abundance: .
v_gene: TRBV5-1
CDR3nt: TGCGCCAGCAGCTTGAAAATTGGGGTTTCAGATACGCAGTATTTT
CDR3aa: CASSLKIGVSDTQYF

j_gene: TRBJ1-5
d_gene: .
abundance: once
v_gene: TRBV6-1
CDR3nt: TGTGCCAGCAGTGCTCTTCGACGGACTAACAATCAGCCCCAGCATTTT
CDR3aa: CASSALRRTNNQPQHF

j_gene: TRBJ2-3
d_gene: .
abundance: .
v_gene: TRBV5-1
CDR3nt: TGCGCCAGCAGGCACCGGGGGCTCACAGATACGCAGTATTTT
CDR3aa: CASRHRGLTDTQYF

j_gene: TRBJ2-2
d_gene: TRBD1
abundance: .
v_gene: TRBV28
CDR3nt: TGTGCCAGCAGTTACTCAGGGGGTTACGGCCTCGGGGAGCTGTTTTTT
CDR3aa: CASSYSGGYGLGELFF

j_gene: TRBJ1-3
d_gene: .
abundance: .
v_gene: TRBV9
CDR3nt: TGTGCCAGCAGCCAAAGACTTAGCTCTGGAAACACCATATATTTT
CDR3aa: CASSQRLSSGNTIYF

j_gene: TRBJ1-5
d_gene: .
abundance: .
v_gene: TRBV6-5
CDR3nt: TGTGCCAGCAGCCCCGATAGGAATCAGCCCCAGCATTTT
CDR3aa: CASSPDRNQPQHF

j_gene: TRBJ1-1
d_gene: TRBD1
abundance: few
v_gene: TRBV28
CDR3nt: TGTGCCAGCAACAGGGGGGGCTGGAACACTGAAGCTTTCTTT
CDR3aa: CASNRGGWNTEAFF

j_gene: TRBJ1-2
d_gene: .
abundance: .
v_gene: TRBV5-1
CDR3nt: TGCGCCAGCAGCTCGTACCCGGGCGCCGGACGTGGCTACACCTTC
CDR3aa: CASSSYPGAGRGYTF

j_gene: TRBJ2-5
d_gene: TRBD1
abundance: .
v_gene: TRBV6-1
CDR3nt: TGTGCCAGCAGTGTACAGGGGGCGGGGGAGACCCAGTACTTC
CDR3aa: CASSVQGAGETQYF

j_gene: TRBJ1-4
d_gene: .
abundance: .
v_gene: TRBV30
CDR3nt: TGTGCCTGGGGAGGGAACTTTGGATCAACTAATGAAAAACTGTTTTTT
CDR3aa: CAWGGNFGSTNEKLFF

j_gene: TRBJ2-1
d_gene: .
abundance: once
v_gene: TRBV6-1
CDR3nt: TGTGCCAGCAGTGAAAGGCGAGGAATCCAGTTCTTC
CDR3aa: CASSERRGIQFF

j_gene: TRBJ1-2
d_gene: .
abundance: .
v_gene: TRBV6-6
CDR3nt: TGTGCCAGCTGCCTAACACCGAACTATGGCTACACCTTC
CDR3aa: CASCLTPNYGYTF

j_gene: TRBJ1-1
d_gene: .
abundance: .
v_gene: TRBV9
CDR3nt: TGTGCCAGCAGCGCGCAGGTGGGGAACACTGAAGCTTTCTTT
CDR3aa: CASSAQVGNTEAFF

j_gene: TRBJ1-1
d_gene: TRBD1
abundance: .
v_gene: TRBV6-5
CDR3nt: TGTGCCAGCAGCTATGAGGCAGGGGGCGGGACTGAAGCTTTCTTT
CDR3aa: CASSYEAGGGTEAFF

j_gene: TRBJ1-5
d_gene: .
abundance: .
v_gene: TRBV19
CDR3nt: TGTGCCAGTAGTATAAAGCCGGGGCAGATCCAGCATTTT
CDR3aa: CASSIKPGQIQHF